Below, 30 T cell receptor beta chains from the same sample are listed, as sequenced in a study of blood T cell repertoires in COVID-19. Profiling relied on immunoSEQ multiplex PCR, and the TCRdb table lists in-frame clones only, not all of them. The sample carries 150,000 to 200,000 clones, 84% recorded once. The sequenced sample consisted of PBMCs or T cells enriched from blood (not recorded which). The receptors come from a man aged 50 to 59 who had recovered from COVID-19.

The gene calls are TRBV18 and TRBJ1-5; D may be TRBD1 (6 bases). The CDR3 extends over 15 amino acids. Germline V gene lookup returns CDR1 KGHSH and CDR2 LQKENI. Trimming took 4 bases from V and 10 from J, leaving 20 bases between them. CDR3 in amino acids: CASSQQGNLVQPQHF. The CDR3 nucleotides read TGTGCCAGCTCACAACAGGGAAACCTTGTTCAACCCCAGCATTTT.

This clone came up once. The V and J genes are TRBV6-5 and TRBJ1-3; D unclear. The germline gives CDR1 MNHEY, CDR2 SVGAGI. The CDR3 spans 14 residues. V was cut by 10 bases and J by 0 bases, with 13 bases left in between. CDR3 sequence: CATARESSGNTIYF. The DNA of the CDR3 is TGTGCCACCGCCCGGGAGTCCTCTGGAAACACCATATATTTT.

CDR3 in amino acids: CAWNEDREAGEQYF. CDR3 bases: TGTGCCTGGAACGAGGACAGGGAGGCTGGCGAGCAGTACTTC. The rearrangement joins TRBV30 to TRBJ2-7, with 8 bases identical to TRBD1. Germline values: CDR1 GTSNPN, CDR2 SVGIG (reference sequence). The CDR3 loop spans 14 amino acids. The V and J ends lost 4 bases and 6 bases, in that order; junction bases with no gene match: 11.

In the case of this clone: Additional DNA sequences in this sample encode the identical CDR3. This chain joins TRBV30 and TRBJ1-4; 7 nucleotides align to TRBD1. The germline CDR1 and CDR2 sequences are GTSNPN and SVGIG (reference sequence). The CDR3 contains 14 residues. Unmatched junction bases numbered 0, after V lost 2 bases and J lost 0 bases. This CDR3 reads CAWSQGATNEKLFF. The CDR3 coding sequence is TGTGCCTGGAGTCAGGGGGCAACTAATGAAAAACTGTTTTTT.

V is TRBV3-1 (or the pseudogene TRBV3-2) and J is TRBJ1-1; TRBD1 aligns across 9 bases. V trimming: 4 bases; J trimming: 3 bases; junction bases outside the gene matches: 3. This CDR3 has 14 amino acids. Germline V gene sequence: CDR1 LGHDT, CDR2 YNNKEL (reference sequence). CDR3: CASSPYRGHTEAFF. The CDR3 bases are TGTGCCAGCAGCCCTTACAGGGGGCACACTGAAGCTTTCTTT.

This clone came up once. The chain is built from TRBV10-3 and TRBJ2-7; 11 bases are a match to TRBD2. The CDR3 extends over 15 amino acids. J was trimmed by 4 bases and V by 3 bases; bases with no gene match: 5. The germline V gene encodes CDR1 ENHRY and CDR2 SYGVKD. The DNA of the CDR3 is TGTGCCATCAGTGACCGCGGGACTAGCGGATACGAGCAGTACTTC. It translates to CAISDRGTSGYEQYF.

The chain uses TRBV5-5 and TRBJ2-7; maybe TRBD2 (6 bases). The CDR3 has 14 amino acids. Germline V gives CDR1 SGHKS, CDR2 YYEKEE (reference sequence). V lost 3 bases and J 3 bases, leaving 13 bases between the germline ends. The CDR3 reads CASSSGPAGYEQYF. The DNA of the CDR3 is TGTGCCAGCAGCTCGGGACCAGCGGGCTACGAGCAGTACTTC.

CDR3 bases: TGCGCCAGCAGCTTGCTTTCCAGCGGGGGATACACCGGGGAGCTGTTTTTT. As protein: CASSLLSSGGYTGELFF. J is TRBJ2-2 and V is TRBV5-1, with 8 bases matching TRBD2. This CDR3 is 17 amino acids long. In germline, CDR1 is SGHRS, CDR2 YFSETQ. V lost 1 base to trimming and J lost 3 bases; unmatched junction nucleotides: 8.

This sequence joins TRBV7-9 and TRBJ1-3, with D uncertain. V was trimmed by 4 bases and J by 4 bases, leaving 11 bases between them. CDR1 and CDR2 from the germline V gene are SEHNR and FQNEAQ (reference sequence). The CDR3 sequence is 14 residues long. The CDR3 loop is CASSSRQDGNTIYF. The CDR3 bases are TGTGCCAGCAGCTCCCGACAAGACGGAAACACCATATATTTT.

The genes are TRBV2 and TRBJ1-3, with TRBD1 matching 9 bases. Germline V gene sequence: CDR1 SNHLY, CDR2 FYNNEI. V lost 5 bases to trimming and J lost 5 bases; unmatched junction nucleotides: 10. The CDR3 runs 16 residues. For the CDR3, the DNA is TGTGCCAGCAGTCCTAGGGGGACAGGGAACCGAAACACCATATATTTT. Translated: CASSPRGTGNRNTIYF.

The chain combines TRBV2 with TRBJ1-1; 9 positions match TRBD1. CDR3 length equals 17 residues. Germline CDR1 is SNHLY and CDR2 is FYNNEI. V trimming: 6 bases; J trimming: 0 bases; junction bases outside the gene matches: 11. The CDR3 DNA reads as TGTGCCAGCAGGCACAGGGGGCTCGGGGGCATGAACACTGAAGCTTTCTTT. As protein: CASRHRGLGGMNTEAFF.

The V call is TRBV5-1, the J call TRBJ1-4; 7 nucleotides match TRBD1. CDR1 and CDR2 (germline): SGHRS, YFSETQ. The junction had 2 bases not matched to a gene; V was cut back by 0 bases and J by 0 bases. The CDR3 covers 16 residues. In nucleotides, the CDR3 is TGCGCCAGCAGCTTGGACGGACAGGCAACTAATGAAAAACTGTTTTTT. It encodes CASSLDGQATNEKLFF. Based on the CDR3 plus reference TRBV5-1 and TRBJ1-4, the full variable domain is KAGVTQTPRYLIKTRGQQVTLSCSPISGHRSVSWYQQTPGQGLQFLFEYFSETQRNKGNFPGRFSGRQFSNSRSEMNVSTLELGDSALYLCASSLDGQATNEKLFFGSGTQLSVL.

The rearrangement uses TRBV13 and TRBJ2-6; possibly TRBD1 for D (6 bases). The germline V and J ends were trimmed by 6 bases and 0 bases, with 18 bases remaining between them. The germline V gene encodes CDR1 PRHDT and CDR2 FYEKMQ (reference sequence). The CDR3 loop spans 18 amino acids. Written as DNA, the CDR3 is TGTGCCAGCAGTCACGTTACAGGGCTATACTCTGGGGCCAACGTCCTGACTTTC. Translated: CASSHVTGLYSGANVLTF. The full variable domain, its missing parts supplied by reference TRBV13 and TRBJ2-6, is AAGVIQSPRHLIKEKRETATLKCYPIPRHDTVYWYQQGPGQDPQFLISFYEKMQSDKGSIPDRFSAQQFSDYHSELNMSSLELGDSALYFCASSHVTGLYSGANVLTFGAGSRLTVL.

The chain recombines TRBV11-2 with TRBJ2-2, with 7 bases lining up with TRBD1. Germline CDR1 is SGHAT and CDR2 is FQNNGV. The junction had 13 bases not matched to a gene; V was cut back by 5 bases and J by 7 bases. The CDR3 runs to 16 residues. This CDR3 reads CASSPRTGRDSGELFF. CDR3 bases: TGTGCCAGCAGCCCCCGGACAGGCAGGGATAGCGGGGAGCTGTTTTTT.

The chain couples TRBV2 to TRBJ1-1; D is perhaps TRBD1 (5 bases). Trimming took 6 bases from V and 2 from J, leaving 7 bases between them. The CDR3 runs to 12 residues. CDR1 and CDR2 from the germline V gene are SNHLY and FYNNEI. CDR3 in amino acids: CASSDSNTEAFF. The CDR3, as DNA: TGTGCCAGCAGCGACAGTAACACTGAAGCTTTCTTT. Complete variable domain (other parts from reference TRBV2 and TRBJ1-1): EPEVTQTPSHQVTQMGQEVILRCVPISNHLYFYWYRQILGQKVEFLVSFYNNEISEKSEIFDDQFSVERPDGSNFTLKIRSTKLEDSAMYFCASSDSNTEAFFGQGTRLTVV.

Worth noting for this clone: Compared with germline, one end of the junction differs, possibly owing to a read error. This chain links TRBV7-2 with TRBJ2-4, with 12 bases identical to TRBD2. The CDR3 is 14 residues long. Germline lookup yields CDR1 SGHTA and CDR2 FQGNSA. DNA of the CDR3: TGTGCCAGCACCCAGGGGCTAGCGGGGGGGCCGAGGAACTTC. Amino acid sequence: CASTQGLAGGPRNF.

This chain connects TRBV7-9 to TRBJ1-5, with D perhaps matching TRBD1 (5 bases). This CDR3 region has 14 residues. CDR1 is SEHNR, CDR2 FQNEAQ, per germline (reference sequence). V was pared by 3 bases and J by 4 bases, with 10 bases between. CDR3 DNA: TGTGCCAGCAGCTTCGGTCAGGGTAATCAGCCCCAGCATTTT. Translation gives CASSFGQGNQPQHF.

The sample holds a few counts of this clone. The chain recombines TRBV9 with TRBJ2-3; TRBD2 might be the D (6 bases). Per the germline V gene, CDR1 is SGDLS and CDR2 is YYNGEE. The CDR3 has 13 amino acids. Deletions cut 3 bases from V and 4 bases from J, with 9 bases between. CDR3 in DNA: TGTGCCAGCAGCGCCCGACTAGCAGATACGCAGTATTTT. The encoded protein is CASSARLADTQYF.

The genes are TRBV3-1 (or the pseudogene TRBV3-2) and TRBJ2-3; 8 bases agree with TRBD2. The V and J ends lost 1 base and 4 bases, in that order; junction bases with no gene match: 7. Germline V gene lookup returns CDR1 LGHDT and CDR2 YNNKEL (reference sequence). The length of the CDR3 is 16 residues. The CDR3 DNA follows: TGTGCCAGCAGCCAAGCCGGACTAGCCATGGCAGATACGCAGTATTTT. Translating gives CASSQAGLAMADTQYF.

J is TRBJ2-2 and V is TRBV24-1; the match to TRBD1 covers 12 bases. Germline V gene data show CDR1 as KGHDR and CDR2 as SFDVKD. V lost 3 bases to trimming and J lost 7 bases; unmatched junction nucleotides: 11. CDR3 length: 18 amino acids. CDR3 region: CATSDPHWGQGAGGELFF. CDR3 DNA: TGTGCCACCAGTGATCCCCACTGGGGACAGGGGGCGGGCGGGGAGCTGTTTTTT.

The chain carries TRBV19 and TRBJ1-6; 7 bases match TRBD1. In germline, CDR1 is LNHDA, CDR2 SQIVND (reference sequence). The CDR3 has 14 residues. Trimming at V came to 6 bases and at J to 5 bases, leaving 4 bases not matched to a gene. CDR3 in amino acids: CASRYRGDNSPLHF. The CDR3 coding sequence is TGTGCCAGTAGGTACAGGGGAGATAATTCACCCCTCCACTTT. The entire variable domain, with the rest obtained from reference TRBV19 and TRBJ1-6, is as follows: DGGITQSPKYLFRKEGQNVTLSCEQNLNHDAMYWYRQDPGQGLRLIYYSQIVNDFQKGDIAEGYSVSREKKESFPLTVTSAQKNPTAFYLCASRYRGDNSPLHFGNGTRLTVT.

J is TRBJ2-5 and V is TRBV6-5, with D perhaps TRBD1 (6 bases). Trimming left V 2 bases short and J 5 bases short, with 15 bases between. CDR1 and CDR2 (germline): MNHEY, SVGAGI. The CDR3 runs 15 residues. CDR3 DNA: TGTGCCAGCAGTTACCTCAGTGGGGGCGTTGAGACCCAGTACTTC. This gives the protein CASSYLSGGVETQYF.

The chain has TRBV7-3 and TRBJ2-1; a weak D match, TRBD1 (5 bases). Trimming took off 2 bases at V and 9 bases at J, with 17 bases between the two ends. Germline assignment: CDR1 SGHTA and CDR2 FQGTGA. CDR3 size: 15 residues. The DNA for the CDR3 is TGTGCCAGCAGCTTAGGGGCTGGAAGGGGCGGTGAGCAGTTCTTC. It yields the protein CASSLGAGRGGEQFF.

The genes are TRBV28 and TRBJ2-7; TRBD1 might be the D (7 bases). The CDR3 is 15 amino acids. V lost 5 bases and J lost 5, with 19 bases in between. Germline V CDR1 and CDR2: MDHEN, SYDVKM. Here the CDR3 reads CASSPQGGQTHEQYF. The CDR3 coding sequence is TGTGCCAGCAGTCCCCAGGGGGGACAGACCCACGAGCAGTACTTC. Using reference TRBV28 and TRBJ2-7 for the parts outside the CDR3, the full variable domain is DVKVTQSSRYLVKRTGEKVFLECVQDMDHENMFWYRQDPGLGLRLIYFSYDVKMKEKGDIPEGYSVSREKKERFSLILESASTNQTSMYLCASSPQGGQTHEQYFGPGTRLTVT.

This chain connects TRBV20-1 to TRBJ1-5; D is perhaps TRBD1 (5 bases). Germline V gene data show CDR1 as DFQATT and CDR2 as SNEGSKA (reference sequence). The CDR3 spans 13 residues. The V and J ends lost 3 bases and 3 bases respectively, with 9 bases between them. The CDR3: CSASQGTNQPQHF. The CDR3 DNA is TGCAGTGCTAGTCAGGGTACCAATCAGCCCCAGCATTTT.

The V and J genes are TRBV27 and TRBJ1-5; D is ambiguous. This CDR3 comprises 14 residues. CDR1 and CDR2 (germline): MNHEY, SMNVEV (reference sequence). V was pared by 3 bases and J by 1 base, with 7 bases between. The CDR3 sequence: CASSLVRSNQPQHF. The DNA for the CDR3 is TGTGCCAGCAGTTTGGTTCGGAGCAATCAGCCCCAGCATTTT.

This chain's CDR3 is CASSVRGGNQPQHF. The CDR3 DNA follows: TGTGCCAGCAGCGTACGAGGTGGGAATCAGCCCCAGCATTTT. V gene TRBV9 combines with J gene TRBJ1-5; D is undetermined. The CDR3 contains 14 residues. Germline V gives CDR1 SGDLS, CDR2 YYNGEE. V was trimmed by 1 base and J by 4 bases, leaving 9 bases between them.

J is TRBJ1-1 and V is TRBV25-1; unclear D gene. V lost 7 bases to trimming and J lost 8 bases, with 23 bases between them. The V gene's germline CDR1 is MGHDK and CDR2 SYGVNS. The CDR3 is made up of 15 amino acids. CDR3 residues: CASTPFELSIEEAFF. The CDR3 coding sequence is TGTGCCAGCACTCCTTTTGAGCTATCGATAGAGGAAGCTTTCTTT.

This clone was found a few times. This chain uses TRBV5-1 with TRBJ1-3; possible D gene TRBD1, 6 bases. The CDR3 has 16 amino acids. V lost 0 bases to trimming and J lost 4 bases, with 14 bases between them. CDR1 is SGHRS, CDR2 YFSETQ, per germline. CDR3 sequence reads: CASSLDGGARGNTIYF. The DNA of the CDR3 is TGCGCCAGCAGCTTGGATGGGGGCGCGCGGGGAAACACCATATATTTT.

This clone was detected only a few times. V gene TRBV27 combines with J gene TRBJ2-7; TRBD1 matches 7 bases. The germline gives CDR1 MNHEY, CDR2 SMNVEV (reference sequence). With 4 bases clipped from V and 0 bases from J, the junction kept 6 bases outside the gene matches. The CDR3 consists of 15 residues. The CDR3 DNA reads as TGTGCCAGCAGTTCGCAACAGGGGATCTCCTACGAGCAGTACTTC. Its protein product is CASSSQQGISYEQYF.